The rows below give T cell receptor beta chains drawn from one sample of a study of T-cell reconstitution after alpha-beta-depleted transplantation in children. In TCRdb, the PCR reads were re-called with MiXCR into one record per CDR3 protein. Of roughly 220,000 distinct CDR3 sequences in the sample, 9.7% are singletons; the top ten hold about 4.9%. Sequencing was performed on PBMCs from the stem cell graft donor, taken from the stem cell graft. Receptors were obtained from a human donor who donated a stem cell graft to a child with SCID. CDR3s include the opening cysteine and the closing phenylalanine or tryptophan. The D gene is left open where the match is weak. Clone size, where shown, is once, few, many, or a class for clones that have expanded.

TGCAGTGCAGAGGCAGGCGGCCACTACGAGCAGTACTTC | CSAEAGGHYEQYF | TRBV20-1 | - | many | TRBJ2-7
TGTGCCAGCAGCACACTTAACGATGAGCAGTTCTTC | CASSTLNDEQFF | TRBV9 | - | many | TRBJ2-1
TGTGCCAGCAGCCCGGGGGGGACAAATCGTGGCTACACCTTC | CASSPGGTNRGYTF | TRBV7-2 | - | few | TRBJ1-2
TGCGCCAGCAGCCAACCCGGGACCCACTACGGGCAGTACTTC | CASSQPGTHYGQYF | TRBV4-1 | - | - | TRBJ2-7
TGCAGTGCTAGGAGGGGAGAGAGCATTCAGTACTTC | CSARRGESIQYF | TRBV20-1 | - | many | TRBJ2-4
TGCGCCAGCAGCGCCCTTGGGGGGTTCACAGATACGCAGTATTTT | CASSALGGFTDTQYF | TRBV5-1 | - | many | TRBJ2-3
TGTGCCAGCAGTGACAGGGGGGGTCCCGGGGAGCTGTTTTTT | CASSDRGGPGELFF | TRBV2 | - | - | TRBJ2-2
TGCAGTGCTACGGGAGGGGCCCAAGAGACCCAGTACTTC | CSATGGAQETQYF | TRBV20-1 | TRBD2 | many | TRBJ2-5
TGTGCCAGCAGCTTGGACGCGAATCAGCCCCAGCATTTT | CASSLDANQPQHF | TRBV5-5 | - | many | TRBJ1-5
TGTGCCAGCACCCAAGGGTTTAAGCAGCCCCAGCATTTT | CASTQGFKQPQHF | TRBV18 | - | - | TRBJ1-5
TGCGCCAGCGGAAACAGGGGACCCTCCTACGAGCAGTACTTC | CASGNRGPSYEQYF | TRBV5-1 | TRBD1 | - | TRBJ2-7
TGTGCCAGCAGCACCCGGACAGGGATTGGCGGTTTGGAGACCCAGTACTTC | CASSTRTGIGGLETQYF | TRBV3-1 | TRBD1 | many | TRBJ2-5
TGTGCCAGCAGCTTCCCCGTAGCGGGGACCTACAATGAGCAGTTCTTC | CASSFPVAGTYNEQFF | TRBV7-2 | TRBD2 | many | TRBJ2-1
TGCAGTGCTAGACCCTGGCCCGGGGATTCACCCCTCCACTTT | CSARPWPGDSPLHF | TRBV20-1 | - | many | TRBJ1-6
TGCGCCAGCAGCTCCCTCTCCAGGGGAACCTACAATGAGCAGTTCTTC | CASSSLSRGTYNEQFF | TRBV5-1 | - | many | TRBJ2-1
TGCAGTGCTAGAGATCGAGGGGGCCTTATGGATGAGCAGTTCTTC | CSARDRGGLMDEQFF | TRBV20-1 | TRBD1 | many | TRBJ2-1
TGTGCCAGCACCCAGGGAGAGACCCAGTACTTC | CASTQGETQYF | TRBV12-3/TRBV12-4 | - | many | TRBJ2-5
TGCAGTGCGCGCCAGGGGGCTGCGTATGGCTACACCTTC | CSARQGAAYGYTF | TRBV20-1 | TRBD1 | few | TRBJ1-2
TGCAGCGTTGAAGGCCAGACCTACGAGCAGTACTTC | CSVEGQTYEQYF | TRBV29-1 | - | many | TRBJ2-7
TGCGCCAGCAGCTGGTCGGGGGGGGCCGGCAATGAGCAGTTCTTC | CASSWSGGAGNEQFF | TRBV5-1 | TRBD2 | many | TRBJ2-1
TGTGCCATCAGCCCCGGACAGCCCGAACCCTACGAGCAGTACTTC | CAISPGQPEPYEQYF | TRBV10-3 | - | many | TRBJ2-7
TGTGCCAGCAGCCCGATTGTGGCAGAGAACACTGAAGCTTTCTTT | CASSPIVAENTEAFF | TRBV9 | - | many | TRBJ1-1
TGTGCCATCAGTTCCCCCGGACAGGGCCGGAATCAGCCCCAGCATTTT | CAISSPGQGRNQPQHF | TRBV10-3 | TRBD1 | many | TRBJ1-5
TGTGCCAGCAGTCCCCCCGAGGGGTTGAACACCGGGGAGCTGTTTTTT | CASSPPEGLNTGELFF | TRBV27 | - | many | TRBJ2-2
TGTGCCACCAGCAGAGGTTCTTTGACTTATTTC | CATSRGSLTYF | TRBV15 | - | many | TRBJ2-7
TGTGCCAGCAGCTTAGGGGAGTCAAATGAGCAGTTCTTC | CASSLGESNEQFF | TRBV11-1 | - | - | TRBJ2-1
TGTGCCACCAGCAGAGAGCTGGGGACAGGGGACAATGAGCAGTTCTTC | CATSRELGTGDNEQFF | TRBV15 | TRBD1 | - | TRBJ2-1
TGCGCCAGCAGCGCCCCGGACAGGGGAGGAGATACGCAGTATTTT | CASSAPDRGGDTQYF | TRBV5-1 | TRBD1 | many | TRBJ2-3
TGTGCCAGCAGCATGACTCCGGAGGGAACCGGGGAGCTGTTTTTT | CASSMTPEGTGELFF | TRBV6-2/TRBV6-3 | - | many | TRBJ2-2
TGCAGTGCTAGGTGGGACAACTCCTACGAGCAGTACTTC | CSARWDNSYEQYF | TRBV20-1 | - | many | TRBJ2-7
TGTGCCAGCAGTTTAGGGGGGGTGCGTGAAGCTTTCTTT | CASSLGGVREAFF | TRBV12-3/TRBV12-4 | - | many | TRBJ1-1
TGTGCCAGCAGCTTACGCGGGGGACGTAACGGGGAGCTGTTTTTT | CASSLRGGRNGELFF | TRBV11-3 | TRBD2 | - | TRBJ2-2
TGCGCCAGCAGCCTGCATCAAAACTTTCTCGAGAACACTGAAGCTTTCTTT | CASSLHQNFLENTEAFF | TRBV5-1 | - | many | TRBJ1-1
TGTGCCACCAGCCCCGACTTGGGAGGAGTTGAAAAACTGTTTTTT | CATSPDLGGVEKLFF | TRBV15 | - | many | TRBJ1-4
TGTGCCAGCAGCGCCGGGACGGTTGTGGAGACCCAGTACTTC | CASSAGTVVETQYF | TRBV5-6 | - | many | TRBJ2-5
TGTGCCAGCAGTAAGACACCGGGGAGGGATACGCAGTATTTT | CASSKTPGRDTQYF | TRBV6-1 | - | many | TRBJ2-3
TGTGCCAGCAGCCGGACGGTTACGGCCCAGTACTTC | CASSRTVTAQYF | TRBV12-3/TRBV12-4 | - | many | TRBJ2-5
TGCGCCAGCAGCTTGGGGGGACAGGGAATCAATGAGCAGTTCTTC | CASSLGGQGINEQFF | TRBV5-1 | TRBD1 | many | TRBJ2-1
TGTGCCAGCAGTTACGCCCACAACACTGAAGCTTTCTTT | CASSYAHNTEAFF | TRBV6-5 | - | many | TRBJ1-1
TGCAGTGCTAGAGATAGGGGCGAGCAGTACTTC | CSARDRGEQYF | TRBV20-1 | - | many | TRBJ2-7
TGCGCCAGCAGGAGGACGGCGGGGGATGAGACCCAGTACTTC | CASRRTAGDETQYF | TRBV5-1 | TRBD2 | few | TRBJ2-5
TGTGCCAGCAGCTTAGGGGTCAGCTACTACGAGCAGTACTTC | CASSLGVSYYEQYF | TRBV7-9 | - | many | TRBJ2-7
TGTGCCAGCAGCGTAGAGGACGGGGGCACCGGGGAGCTGTTTTTT | CASSVEDGGTGELFF | TRBV9 | - | few | TRBJ2-2
TGTGCCATCAGTGAGTCGGGGGGGGATTCCTACAATGAGCAGTTCTTC | CAISESGGDSYNEQFF | TRBV10-3 | TRBD2 | many | TRBJ2-1
TGTGCCAGCAGCTTAGGCGTCCTGGGGACTGAAGCTTTCTTT | CASSLGVLGTEAFF | TRBV7-3 | - | many | TRBJ1-1
TGTGCCTGCTGTCACCCACCAGGGGGACGTGTGGGATCTTCCTACGAGCAGTACTTC | CACCHPPGGRVGSSYEQYF | TRBV2 | TRBD1 | - | TRBJ2-7
TGTGCCAGCTCACCATTAAGCGCAGGGTCTGGAAACACCATATATTTT | CASSPLSAGSGNTIYF | TRBV18 | - | many | TRBJ1-3
TGTGCCAGCAGCTTGACGGAATTTGAAGCTTTCTTT | CASSLTEFEAFF | TRBV5-6 | - | - | TRBJ1-1
TGTGCCAGCAGTTCCCTCCAGGGGGGGGGCACTGAAGCTTTCTTT | CASSSLQGGGTEAFF | TRBV6-5 | TRBD1 | many | TRBJ1-1
TGCAGCGCCTTAGGGGACGGTTTTAGCAATCAGCCCCAGCATTTT | CSALGDGFSNQPQHF | TRBV29-1 | - | many | TRBJ1-5
TGTGCCAGCAGTTACTCTGTGCAGGTCCACTATAATTCACCCCTCCACTTT | CASSYSVQVHYNSPLHF | TRBV6-5 | - | few | TRBJ1-6
TGCGCCAGCAGCTTGTCCGGGGGGTACACTGAAGCTTTCTTT | CASSLSGGYTEAFF | TRBV5-1 | - | many | TRBJ1-1
TGTGCCAGCAGCTTAGCCCCCAGGGGGGCGGGCACTGAAGCTTTCTTT | CASSLAPRGAGTEAFF | TRBV7-6 | TRBD1 | many | TRBJ1-1
TGTGCCAGCAGCTCACAGTTCACTGAAGCTTTCTTT | CASSSQFTEAFF | TRBV7-9 | - | many | TRBJ1-1